These 20 T cell receptor beta chains originate from one sample sequenced in a study of blood T cell repertoires in COVID-19. Profiling relied on immunoSEQ multiplex PCR, and the TCRdb table lists in-frame clones only, not all of them. Among just over 300,000 clones listed, roughly 90% were seen once. Sequenced: peripheral blood. The receptor source for this set is a woman younger than 45 with COVID-19, enrolled during active disease.

This sequence joins TRBV11-2 and TRBJ1-1; 7 positions match TRBD1. Trimming at V came to 8 bases and at J to 5 bases, leaving 14 bases not matched to a gene. This CDR3 is 15 amino acids long. CDR1 and CDR2 from the germline V gene are SGHAT and FQNNGV. The CDR3, as DNA: TGTGCCAGCTCCTTAAGGGGGCGGGGGGAGACTGAAGCTTTCTTT. Translating it yields CASSLRGRGETEAFF.

The rearrangement joins TRBV24-1 to TRBJ2-1; a weak D match, TRBD2 (5 bases). The germline CDR1 and CDR2 sequences are KGHDR and SFDVKD. The CDR3 extends over 15 amino acids. V was shortened by 4 bases and J by 8 bases, with 17 bases between the two germline ends. The CDR3 protein is CATSEPTNGVDEQFF. DNA for the CDR3: TGTGCCACCAGTGAACCCACTAACGGGGTCGATGAGCAGTTCTTC.

The chain links TRBV11-3 to TRBJ2-1; D is perhaps TRBD2 (5 bases). Trimming took 3 bases from V and 0 from J, leaving 9 bases between them. The CDR3 has 15 amino acids. Germline CDR1 and CDR2: SGHNT and YENEEA. The CDR3 spells CASSFREGSYNEQFF. The CDR3 DNA reads as TGTGCCAGCAGCTTCCGAGAGGGCTCCTACAATGAGCAGTTCTTC.

The V and J genes are TRBV19 and TRBJ1-1; 9 bases align to TRBD1. CDR3 size: 16 residues. Germline values: CDR1 LNHDA, CDR2 SQIVND (reference sequence). Losses at the gene ends were 5 bases for V and 1 base for J; bases not matched to a gene: 8. CDR3 residues: CASSETGGASNTEAFF. The CDR3 nucleotides read TGTGCCAGTAGTGAGACAGGGGGAGCGTCGAACACTGAAGCTTTCTTT. Looking up the rest from reference TRBV19 and TRBJ1-1 gives the full variable domain: DGGITQSPKYLFRKEGQNVTLSCEQNLNHDAMYWYRQDPGQGLRLIYYSQIVNDFQKGDIAEGYSVSREKKESFPLTVTSAQKNPTAFYLCASSETGGASNTEAFFGQGTRLTVV.

The chain links TRBV4-3 to TRBJ2-2, with 10 bases lining up with TRBD2. Looked up from germline, CDR1 is LGHNA and CDR2 is YSLEER. Trimming took 0 bases from V and 7 from J; bases not matched to a gene: 14. The CDR3 covers 19 residues. CDR3 protein: CASSQDWVGSSGGYGELFF. The CDR3 DNA reads TGCGCCAGCAGCCAAGATTGGGTGGGAAGTAGCGGGGGGTACGGGGAGCTGTTTTTT.

The chain employs TRBV19 and TRBJ2-2, with D possibly matching TRBD1 (6 bases). V was clipped by 7 bases and J by 7 bases, with 13 bases between them. CDR3 length equals 13 residues. Germline values: CDR1 LNHDA, CDR2 SQIVND (reference sequence). The CDR3 DNA is TGTGCCAGTAACCAGGGGCGGGTCGGGGAGCTGTTTTTT. Translated, it gives CASNQGRVGELFF.

The rearrangement uses TRBV2 and TRBJ1-1, with D perhaps matching TRBD1 (6 bases). V was clipped by 7 bases and J by 7 bases, with 19 bases between them. The CDR3 sequence is 14 residues long. Germline CDR1 is SNHLY and CDR2 is FYNNEI. CDR3 DNA: TGTGCCAGCACAACTGGGGGCCCTAGCGGTGAAGCTTTCTTT. Translation: CASTTGGPSGEAFF.

The rearrangement links TRBV7-2 to TRBJ1-3, with D perhaps TRBD1 (6 bases). The CDR3 extends over 15 amino acids. Trimming removed 0 bases at V and 9 bases at J, with 15 bases between. Germline loops: CDR1 SGHTA, CDR2 FQGNSA. CDR3 protein: CASSLARTGRSTIYF. In DNA form, the CDR3 reads TGTGCCAGCAGCTTAGCCCGAACAGGGCGCAGCACCATATATTTT.

This clone was found once. The chain uses TRBV4-1 and TRBJ2-1; TRBD2 aligns across 7 bases. The V gene's germline CDR1 is MGHRA and CDR2 YSYEKL. The CDR3 extends over 15 amino acids. Trimming removed 4 bases from V and 5 bases from J; junction bases left unmatched: 8. The CDR3 DNA is TGCGCCAGCAGCCCCTTGGGGGGGGGAAACAATGAGCAGTTCTTC. Translating gives CASSPLGGGNNEQFF.

The chain carries TRBV7-9 and TRBJ1-4; 8 bases are shared with TRBD1. The germline V gene encodes CDR1 SEHNR and CDR2 FQNEAQ (reference sequence). The CDR3 runs to 15 residues. V lost 5 bases and J lost 4; bases outside the gene matches: 6. The CDR3 nucleotides read TGTGCCAGCAGCCGCGCAGGGGGCTTTAATGAAAAACTGTTTTTT. It codes for CASSRAGGFNEKLFF. Full variable domain (missing parts from reference TRBV7-9 and TRBJ1-4): DTGVSQNPRHKITKRGQNVTFRCDPISEHNRLYWYRQTLGQGPEFLTYFQNEAQLEKSRLLSDRFSAERPKGSFSTLEIQRTEQGDSAMYLCASSRAGGFNEKLFFGSGTQLSVL.

The genes are TRBV29-1 and TRBJ2-2, with D tentatively TRBD2 (6 bases). CDR3 size: 13 residues. V lost 7 bases and J 2 bases, leaving 11 bases between the germline ends. Germline V CDR1 and CDR2: SQVTM, ANQGSEA. The CDR3 DNA reads TGCAGCGCAACCGGGACTAACACCGGGGAGCTGTTTTTT. It encodes CSATGTNTGELFF.

This clone was seen a single time. The gene calls are TRBV19 and TRBJ1-1; a possible D gene is TRBD1 (5 bases). Trimming took off 5 bases at V and 0 bases at J, with 7 bases between the two ends. The germline CDR1 and CDR2 sequences are LNHDA and SQIVND (reference sequence). The CDR3 loop spans 13 amino acids. The CDR3 reads CASSAGMNTEAFF. CDR3 nucleotide sequence: TGTGCCAGTAGTGCAGGGATGAACACTGAAGCTTTCTTT.

The rearrangement uses TRBV6-4 and TRBJ2-1, with TRBD1 matching over 7 bases. The CDR3 loop spans 13 amino acids. Germline values: CDR1 MRHNA, CDR2 SNTAGT. V dropped 5 bases and J dropped 7; count of bases not matched to a gene: 5. The CDR3 is CASSPTGLNEQFF. CDR3 nucleotide sequence: TGTGCCAGCAGTCCGACAGGGTTGAATGAGCAGTTCTTC.

This clone was recorded once. The rearrangement uses TRBV10-3 and TRBJ1-2; a weak D match, TRBD1 (6 bases). The V gene lost 6 bases and the J gene lost 3 bases, with 14 bases spanning the gap. Germline CDR1 is ENHRY and CDR2 is SYGVKD. CDR3 length: 14 amino acids. The CDR3 region has the DNA TGTGCCATCAGCCCCGCAGGGGTTCACTATGGCTACACCTTC. Amino acids: CAISPAGVHYGYTF.

The rearrangement joins TRBV11-1 to TRBJ1-2, with a possible D match to TRBD1 (5 bases). V dropped 5 bases and J dropped 2 bases, with 9 bases sitting between them. Germline V gene lookup returns CDR1 SGHAT and CDR2 FQDESV (reference sequence). CDR3 length: 13 residues. DNA for the CDR3: TGTGCCAGCAGCCTGCAGGGAAACTATGGCTACACCTTC. Encoded protein: CASSLQGNYGYTF.

The rearrangement links TRBV5-1 to TRBJ2-7; D is undetermined. The CDR3 spans 16 residues. The V gene's germline CDR1 is SGHRS and CDR2 YFSETQ. V was pared by 6 bases and J by 0 bases, with 19 bases between. CDR3 in amino acids: CASTTSLNYLSYEQYV. The CDR3 bases are TGCGCCAGCACCACATCACTGAACTACCTCTCCTACGAGCAGTACGTC.

The chain recombines TRBV9 with TRBJ2-7; 12 bases map to TRBD2. Germline V gene data show CDR1 as SGDLS and CDR2 as YYNGEE. With 1 base clipped from V and 0 bases from J, the junction kept 11 bases outside the gene matches. The CDR3 has 19 amino acids. CDR3 in amino acids: CASSVWSLAGGMGSYEQYV. The CDR3 nucleotides read TGTGCCAGCAGCGTATGGTCCCTAGCGGGGGGGATGGGCTCCTACGAGCAGTACGTC.

This chain joins TRBV6-4 and TRBJ2-7; 12 positions agree with TRBD1. V gave up 9 bases and J gave up 1 base; unmatched junction bases: 13. The CDR3 spans 17 residues. Germline V gene lookup returns CDR1 MRHNA and CDR2 SNTAGT. Here the CDR3 DNA reads TGTGCCAGGAGCCCGGGACAGGGGGCTTATAGGTCCTACGAGCAGTACGTC. Translation: CARSPGQGAYRSYEQYV.

J is TRBJ1-1 and V is TRBV3-1 (or the pseudogene TRBV3-2), with 7 bases identical to TRBD1. The CDR3 runs to 16 residues. Per the germline V gene, CDR1 is LGHDT and CDR2 is YNNKEL (reference sequence). V shed 0 bases and J 5 bases; nucleotides not matched to a gene: 9. CDR3: CASSQDRGLGGTEAFF. In DNA form, the CDR3 reads TGTGCCAGCAGCCAAGATAGGGGGCTGGGCGGAACTGAAGCTTTCTTT.

This rearrangement joins TRBV2 to TRBJ1-1; perhaps TRBD1 as D (5 bases). The CDR3 totals 10 residues. V lost 9 bases and J 11 bases, leaving 13 bases between the germline ends. CDR1 SNHLY and CDR2 FYNNEI come from the germline V gene. Here the CDR3 reads CARVIPGAFF. CDR3 nucleotide sequence: TGTGCCAGAGTGATCCCAGGGGCTTTCTTT.